One and the same sample provided the 23 T cell receptor beta chains below, sequenced in a study of cytotoxic CD8 clonotypes in ibrutinib-treated CLL. Clones were sequenced by immunoSEQ multiplex PCR, and TCRdb holds only the in-frame ones, with some missing. The table includes 200,000 or so clones, roughly three quarters detected once. The sequencing used PBMCs, collected after 12 months of ibrutinib treatment. Receptors were obtained from a human donor with chronic lymphocytic leukemia.

This chain uses TRBV6-5 with TRBJ2-5; the D is unclear. Germline V gene data show CDR1 as MNHEY and CDR2 as SVGAGI. Trimming pared 0 bases from V and 2 bases from J, leaving 7 bases between. CDR3 length equals 14 residues. The CDR3 bases are TGTGCCAGCAGTTACTCGGGCAGGCAAGAGACCCAGTACTTC. Translating gives CASSYSGRQETQYF.

This chain uses TRBV28 with TRBJ1-2, with a tentative D call TRBD1 (5 bases). The V and J ends lost 3 bases and 2 bases respectively, with 7 bases between them. Germline V CDR1 and CDR2: MDHEN, SYDVKM. The CDR3 has 13 residues. The chain's CDR3 is CASSLGPNYGYTF. Here the CDR3 DNA reads TGTGCCAGCAGTTTGGGACCGAACTATGGCTACACCTTC.

This clone was found a few times. The CDR3 DNA sequence: TGTGCCAGCAGCTTACCCGGGGATGGCTACACCTTC. As protein: CASSLPGDGYTF. This rearrangement joins TRBV11-1 to TRBJ1-2, with D hard to call. Germline V gives CDR1 SGHAT, CDR2 FQDESV (reference sequence). This CDR3 region has 12 residues. The ends were cut back, 2 bases at V and 6 bases at J, with 7 bases in the middle.

The chain couples TRBV7-9 to TRBJ2-1; TRBD1 matches at 7 bases. Germline CDR1 reads SEHNR; CDR2 reads FQNEAQ (reference sequence). The length of the CDR3 is 19 residues. V shed 7 bases, J shed 4 bases, and the junction held 22 bases outside the gene matches. Here the CDR3 reads CASTISRDQGDRGYNEQFF. Written as DNA, the CDR3 is TGTGCCAGCACCATTAGCAGGGATCAGGGGGATAGGGGTTACAATGAGCAGTTCTTC.

This clone was found once. This sequence joins TRBV6-5 and TRBJ2-2, with D possibly being TRBD2 (5 bases). There are 15 residues in the CDR3. Germline-derived CDR1 and CDR2 are MNHEY and SVGAGI. Trimming shortened V by 4 bases and J by 3 bases, and 12 bases separated the two germline ends. CDR3 coding DNA: TGTGCCAGCAGTTTCTTCGGGGAGTACACCGGGGAGCTGTTTTTT. This codes for CASSFFGEYTGELFF.

V is TRBV19 and J is TRBJ2-7; D unresolved. V lost 6 bases to trimming and J lost 5 bases, with 14 bases between them. The length of the CDR3 is 13 residues. Germline V CDR1 and CDR2: LNHDA, SQIVND (reference sequence). CDR3 in amino acids: CASSKQAPDEQYF. CDR3 sequence (DNA): TGTGCCAGTAGCAAACAAGCCCCGGACGAGCAGTACTTC.

The chain recombines TRBV5-8 with TRBJ1-5; D remains unclear. The germline gives CDR1 SGHTS, CDR2 YDEGEE. The CDR3 length is 15 residues. V was cut by 0 bases and J by 0 bases, with 7 bases left in between. The CDR3: CASSLVGYSNQPQHF. The DNA for the CDR3 is TGTGCCAGCAGCTTGGTGGGGTATAGCAATCAGCCCCAGCATTTT.

The chain carries TRBV6-1 and TRBJ1-5; D remains ambiguous. The V gene's germline CDR1 is MNHNS and CDR2 SASEGT. Deletions cut 6 bases from V and 0 bases from J, with 12 bases between. The CDR3 has 15 amino acids. The CDR3 reads CASRDVQYSNQPQHF. The CDR3 region has the DNA TGTGCCAGCAGGGACGTCCAATATAGCAATCAGCCCCAGCATTTT.

The CDR3: CASRQVDHETQYF. CDR3 sequence (DNA): TGTGCCAGCAGACAGGTGGATCACGAGACCCAGTACTTC. The genes are TRBV27 and TRBJ2-5, with D perhaps matching TRBD1 (5 bases). The CDR3 runs 13 residues. Germline V gene lookup returns CDR1 MNHEY and CDR2 SMNVEV (reference sequence). Between the trimmed V and J ends, which lost 6 bases and 5 bases, there was a span of 13 bases.

This chain links TRBV7-9 with TRBJ1-4; the D is unclear. Germline CDR1 SEHNR, CDR2 FQNEAQ (reference sequence). The CDR3 covers 15 residues. The V end was cut by 1 base, the J end by 5 bases, with 11 bases between. CDR3 coding DNA: TGTGCCAGCAGCTTAGGGGTCGGACCGAATGAAAAACTGTTTTTT. It codes for CASSLGVGPNEKLFF.

This chain uses TRBV19 with TRBJ2-6; maybe TRBD1 (6 bases). With 5 bases removed from V and 2 bases from J, the gap between germline ends came to 16 bases. CDR3 size: 17 residues. Germline-derived CDR1 and CDR2 are LNHDA and SQIVND (reference sequence). CDR3 protein: CASSSRTDLTGANVLTF. In nucleotides, the CDR3 is TGTGCCAGTAGTTCCCGGACAGACCTGACTGGGGCCAACGTCCTGACTTTC.

CDR3 DNA: TGTGCTGCGGGTAGCGGGAGGGCGGAGCAGTTCTTC. Amino acids: CAAGSGRAEQFF. V is TRBV10-3 and J is TRBJ2-1; 11 nucleotides agree with TRBD2. Germline V gene lookup returns CDR1 ENHRY and CDR2 SYGVKD. The CDR3 totals 12 residues.

The chain is built from TRBV9 and TRBJ2-3, with 14 bases aligning to TRBD2. V shed 5 bases, J shed 5 bases, and the junction held 13 bases outside the gene matches. CDR1 and CDR2 from the germline V gene are SGDLS and YYNGEE. The CDR3 contains 18 residues. Here the CDR3 DNA reads TGTGCCAGCAGTTTAGGGACTAGCGGGAGAATTGCACAAGATACGCAGTATTTT. Protein product: CASSLGTSGRIAQDTQYF.

This clone was counted a single time. The chain carries TRBV5-1 and TRBJ2-4; no clear D. V gave up 0 bases and J gave up 2 bases, with 9 bases separating them. The CDR3 consists of 15 residues. CDR1 SGHRS and CDR2 YFSETQ come from the germline V gene. CDR3 DNA: TGCGCCAGCAGCTTGGCGTCTGGGACCAAAAACATTCAGTACTTC. This encodes CASSLASGTKNIQYF. Looking up the rest from reference TRBV5-1 and TRBJ2-4 gives the full variable domain: KAGVTQTPRYLIKTRGQQVTLSCSPISGHRSVSWYQQTPGQGLQFLFEYFSETQRNKGNFPGRFSGRQFSNSRSEMNVSTLELGDSALYLCASSLASGTKNIQYFGAGTRLSVL.

V usage is TRBV7-9 and J usage is TRBJ2-3, with D unresolved. Per the germline V gene, CDR1 is SEHNR and CDR2 is FQNEAQ (reference sequence). This CDR3 has 13 residues. Trimming shortened V by 5 bases and J by 6 bases, and 12 bases separated the two germline ends. CDR3 in DNA: TGTGCCAGCAGCCCCTTAGCTTCCGATACGCAGTATTTT. Translating it yields CASSPLASDTQYF.

The V call is TRBV7-2, the J call TRBJ2-3; 8 nucleotides agree with TRBD2. Germline V lookup: CDR1 SGHTA, CDR2 FQGNSA. The J segment lost 1 base and the V segment lost 3 bases, leaving 9 bases of the junction unmatched. The CDR3 contains 17 residues. CDR3 residues: CASSFGIAGSRTDTQYF. In nucleotides, the CDR3 is TGTGCCAGCAGCTTCGGAATAGCGGGGTCCCGCACAGATACGCAGTATTTT.

The chain employs TRBV7-6 and TRBJ2-6; 10 bases map to TRBD1. The V gene end was trimmed by 5 bases and the J gene end by 0 bases; junction bases not matched to a gene: 13. Germline lookup yields CDR1 SGHVS and CDR2 FNYEAQ. CDR3 length: 20 amino acids. The CDR3 is CASSPLGQGGTYSGANVLTF. CDR3 coding DNA: TGTGCCAGCAGCCCCCTCGGACAGGGGGGAACCTACTCTGGGGCCAACGTCCTGACTTTC.

This sequence joins TRBV6-5 and TRBJ1-2; D remains unclear. Germline CDR1 is MNHEY and CDR2 is SVGAGI. V was cut by 0 bases and J by 8 bases, with 13 bases left in between. CDR3 length equals 14 residues. CDR3: CASSYSDHQGGYTF. The CDR3, as DNA: TGTGCCAGCAGTTACTCGGACCATCAAGGAGGCTACACCTTC.

This clone is medium-sized in the sample. The chain uses TRBV29-1 and TRBJ1-1, with D unclear. The CDR3 consists of 13 residues. Trimming took off 5 bases at V and 4 bases at J, with 14 bases between the two ends. Germline V gene sequence: CDR1 SQVTM, CDR2 ANQGSEA. The CDR3 region is CSVFRESGTEAFF. Written as DNA, the CDR3 is TGCAGCGTTTTCCGGGAATCGGGCACTGAAGCTTTCTTT.

The chain recombines TRBV4-2 with TRBJ2-7; no definite D call. Per the germline V gene, CDR1 is LGHNA and CDR2 is YNFKEQ. V shed 4 bases and J shed 3 bases, with 16 bases lying between them. The CDR3 consists of 15 residues. The CDR3 DNA is TGTGCCAGCAGCCCCACCGGGTCTACCCTCTACGAGCAGTACTTC. Encoded protein: CASSPTGSTLYEQYF.

The J gene is TRBJ1-6, the V gene TRBV30, with D tentatively TRBD1 (6 bases). V lost 3 bases, J lost 9 bases, and 18 bases lay in between. The CDR3 totals 15 residues. Germline CDR1 and CDR2: GTSNPN and SVGIG (reference sequence). The CDR3 here is CAWRDIQGITSPLHF. DNA of the CDR3: TGTGCCTGGAGGGACATACAGGGTATTACTTCACCCCTCCACTTT.

This chain joins TRBV27 and TRBJ1-3; no reliable D call. Per the germline V gene, CDR1 is MNHEY and CDR2 is SMNVEV (reference sequence). V lost 3 bases, J lost 0 bases, and 18 bases lay in between. This CDR3 has 18 residues. DNA of the CDR3: TGTGCCAGCAGTTTCGGTTCTTCAAGGCACCACTCTGGAAACACCATATATTTT. The encoded protein is CASSFGSSRHHSGNTIYF.

In DNA, the CDR3 is TGTGTCAGAAGCTCCGAACGTGACAGGGGTGACTATGGCTACACCTTC. It yields the protein CVRSSERDRGDYGYTF. V and J are TRBV7-5 and TRBJ1-2; TRBD1, the D gene given by the table, was not confirmed from the DNA. TRBV7-5 is described as a pseudogene. This CDR3 has 16 residues.